The clone carrying this T cell receptor (beta chain) has a handful of counts. What it recognizes is unknown. The data were taken from a study of T cells after yellow fever vaccination. Turning to the study itself: The SMART-Seq v4 Ultra Low Input method served to prepare the low-cell-number fractions. General study results and limits: Bulk-population clonotypes that are abundant could appear as contaminants in FACS-sorted repertoires.

The CDR3 runs 15 residues. Germline V gene data show CDR1 as SQVTM and CDR2 as ANQGSEA. Unmatched junction bases numbered 6, after V lost 7 bases and J lost 2 bases. One entry per CDR3 protein, called by TCRdb with MiXCR from the 5' RACE reads. The sample lists around 250,000 distinct CDR3 sequences; 6.9% were seen once. The sequencing here drew on CD4+ T cells sorted from PBMCs, taken 15 days after the yellow fever booster vaccination. The rearrangement joins TRBV29-1 to TRBJ2-7; 15 bases are a match to TRBD2. The TCR comes from a man aged 30 to 45 who received the YFV17D yellow fever vaccine. CDR3 protein: CSAGLAGGYTYEQYF. CDR3 DNA sequence: TGCAGCGCAGGACTAGCGGGAGGGTACACCTACGAGCAGTACTTC.